Shown below are 30 T cell receptor beta chains from a single sample sequenced in a study of OX40 agonist ivuxolimab in advanced cancers. Sequencing was performed with immunoSEQ multiplex PCR; in TCRdb, only in-frame clones are kept and a portion is missing. The table includes 65,000 to 80,000 clones, 75% to 90% detected once. This material consisted of CD4+ or CD8+ T cells sorted from blood, taken in a trial of the OX40 agonist ivuxolimab. The receptor set was obtained from an adult with an advanced solid tumor such as melanoma, head and neck, liver or kidney cancer.

The chain is built from TRBV6-6 and TRBJ1-2; D not certain. The CDR3 runs 14 residues. Germline V gene sequence: CDR1 MNHNY, CDR2 SVGAGI (reference sequence). Deletions cut 6 bases from V and 1 base from J, with 12 bases between. The CDR3 region is CASSPGEVNYGYTF. CDR3 in DNA: TGTGCCAGCAGCCCTGGTGAGGTTAACTATGGCTACACCTTC.

The chain employs TRBV5-3 and TRBJ2-4; D may be TRBD1 or TRBD2 (6 bases each). TRBV5-3 has ORF status, its function being uncertain. This CDR3 has 18 residues. V was clipped by 9 bases and J by 0 bases, with 25 bases between them. The CDR3, as DNA: TGTGCCAAAGCTTTCGGAGGGGGTACCAAACTAGCCAAAAACATTCAGTACTTC. Translating gives CAKAFGGGTKLAKNIQYF.

The chain links TRBV9 to TRBJ2-2; D is possibly TRBD1 (6 bases). The germline gives CDR1 SGDLS, CDR2 YYNGEE. CDR3 length: 13 amino acids. V gave up 7 bases and J gave up 2 bases, with 9 bases separating them. CDR3 nucleotides: TGTGCCAGCGGACAGAGAAACACCGGGGAGCTGTTTTTT. Its protein is CASGQRNTGELFF.

The V gene is TRBV10-3, the J gene TRBJ2-7; possible D gene TRBD2, 5 bases. The CDR3 is 14 residues long. V was clipped by 6 bases and J by 5 bases, with 17 bases between them. Germline values: CDR1 ENHRY, CDR2 SYGVKD. CDR3 sequence: CAIRNSGEFHEQYF. DNA for the CDR3: TGTGCCATCAGAAACAGCGGAGAGTTCCACGAGCAGTACTTC.

In regard to this clone: This CDR3 is also generated by other DNA sequences in the sample. The V and J genes are TRBV6-5 and TRBJ2-7; TRBD1 matches at 9 bases. Germline trimming cut 0 bases from V and 4 bases from J; bases unmatched to any gene: 4. Germline loops: CDR1 MNHEY, CDR2 SVGAGI. The CDR3 covers 15 residues. The CDR3 sequence is CASSYSPGQGYEQYF. CDR3 DNA sequence: TGTGCCAGCAGTTACTCTCCGGGACAGGGTTACGAGCAGTACTTC.

The CDR3 DNA reads TGTGCCAGCAGATCTAGCCGATACACAGATACGCAGTATTTT. Its translation: CASRSSRYTDTQYF. V and J are TRBV6-5 and TRBJ2-3; D might be TRBD2 (5 bases). Germline V gives CDR1 MNHEY, CDR2 SVGAGI. The CDR3 length is 14 residues. The V and J ends lost 6 bases and 2 bases respectively, with 12 bases between them.

V gene TRBV30 combines with J gene TRBJ1-6; 8 bases align to TRBD1. The CDR3 runs to 15 residues. The V and J ends lost 3 bases and 5 bases, in that order; junction bases with no gene match: 6. Per the germline V gene, CDR1 is GTSNPN and CDR2 is SVGIG (reference sequence). The DNA of the CDR3 is TGTGCCTGGAGGGCGACAGGGGCAAATAATTCACCCCTCCACTTT. The encoded protein is CAWRATGANNSPLHF. Combining the CDR3 with reference TRBV30 and TRBJ1-6 gives the whole variable domain SQTIHQWPATLVQPVGSPLSLECTVEGTSNPNLYWYRQAAGRGLQLLFYSVGIGQISSEVPQNLSASRPQDRQFILSSKKLLLSDSGFYLCAWRATGANNSPLHFGNGTRLTVT.

The sample holds a few counts of this clone. The V and J genes are TRBV5-1 and TRBJ2-7; 9 bases match TRBD1. The CDR3 has 15 residues. V lost 0 bases, J lost 5 bases, and 6 bases stayed unmatched. Germline V lookup: CDR1 SGHRS, CDR2 YFSETQ. The CDR3 region is CASSLAGQGLNEQYF. For the CDR3, the DNA is TGCGCCAGCAGCTTGGCCGGACAGGGGCTCAACGAGCAGTACTTC.

This chain joins TRBV5-1 and TRBJ2-5; 9 positions match TRBD1. The CDR3 is made up of 14 amino acids. With 4 bases clipped from V and 5 bases from J, the junction kept 6 bases outside the gene matches. Per the germline V gene, CDR1 is SGHRS and CDR2 is YFSETQ. The CDR3 sequence is CASSLDRGWETQYF. Written as DNA, the CDR3 is TGCGCCAGCAGCCTAGACAGGGGGTGGGAGACCCAGTACTTC.

This clone appeared a few times. This CDR3 is also generated by other DNA sequences in the sample. This chain connects TRBV7-9 to TRBJ1-2; TRBD1 might be the D (6 bases). This CDR3 spans 14 amino acids. The germline gives CDR1 SEHNR, CDR2 FQNEAQ (reference sequence). Between the trimmed V and J ends, which lost 1 base and 4 bases, there was a span of 10 bases. The CDR3 region is CASSLVDSPYGYTF. The CDR3 DNA sequence: TGTGCCAGCAGCTTAGTGGACAGTCCCTATGGCTACACCTTC.

The chain carries TRBV10-2 and TRBJ1-4; 10 positions match TRBD1. V lost 3 bases, J lost 8 bases, and 6 bases stayed unmatched. This CDR3 spans 15 amino acids. Germline V gene sequence: CDR1 WSHSY, CDR2 SAAADI. The CDR3 DNA reads TGCGCCAGCAGTGACCGGACAGGGGGATCGGAAAAACTGTTTTTT. Protein product: CASSDRTGGSEKLFF.

The chain joins TRBV10-3 to TRBJ2-3; D may correspond to TRBD1 or TRBD2 (5 bases each). This CDR3 is built from 14 residues. Germline V gives CDR1 ENHRY, CDR2 SYGVKD. Trimming took off 4 bases at V and 0 bases at J, with 8 bases between the two ends. CDR3 sequence: CAISAWGSTDTQYF. CDR3 DNA sequence: TGTGCCATCAGTGCTTGGGGGAGCACAGATACGCAGTATTTT.

The chain recombines TRBV5-6 with TRBJ2-2; 15 nucleotides line up with TRBD2. The V gene end was trimmed by 2 bases and the J gene end by 0 bases; junction bases not matched to a gene: 5. Germline CDR1 and CDR2: SGHDT and YYEEEE. This CDR3 contains 19 residues. CDR3 amino acids: CASSFWTSGRAPNTGELFF. Here the CDR3 DNA reads TGTGCCAGCAGCTTTTGGACTAGCGGGAGGGCCCCGAACACCGGGGAGCTGTTTTTT.

The V gene is TRBV11-2, the J gene TRBJ2-1, with TRBD2 matching 14 bases. J lost 5 bases, V lost 6 bases, and 3 bases had no gene match. The CDR3 has 15 residues. The germline gives CDR1 SGHAT, CDR2 FQNNGV. The DNA of the CDR3 is TGTGCCAGCAGGGGACTAGCGGGAGTGCACAATGAGCAGTTCTTC. It encodes CASRGLAGVHNEQFF.

The chain uses TRBV4-1 and TRBJ1-4, with D possibly being TRBD1 (5 bases). Trimming took 3 bases from V and 5 from J, leaving 16 bases between them. CDR3 size: 16 residues. Germline CDR1 and CDR2: MGHRA and YSYEKL. The CDR3 reads CASSQARGRANEKLFF. CDR3 bases: TGCGCCAGCAGCCAGGCCCGGGGCAGGGCGAATGAAAAACTGTTTTTT.

In its sample, this clone was seen once. The V call is TRBV10-3, the J call TRBJ2-1; 10 bases line up with TRBD2. V was clipped by 0 bases and J by 8 bases; unmatched bases: 7. The CDR3 totals 16 residues. The V gene's germline CDR1 is ENHRY and CDR2 SYGVKD. CDR3 protein: CAISESYLAGDHEQFF. In nucleotides, the CDR3 is TGTGCCATCAGTGAGTCTTACCTAGCGGGAGACCATGAGCAGTTCTTC.

The chain is built from TRBV4-3 and TRBJ2-3; TRBD1 might be the D (5 bases). Trimming shortened V by 1 base and J by 0 bases, and 17 bases separated the two germline ends. CDR3 length equals 18 residues. Germline CDR1 LGHNA, CDR2 YSLEER. The CDR3 loop is CASSQASVGQGSTDTQYF. For the CDR3, the DNA is TGCGCCAGCAGCCAAGCTTCCGTCGGCCAGGGAAGCACAGATACGCAGTATTTT.

The V call is TRBV5-6, the J call TRBJ1-2; 9 nucleotides line up with TRBD1. The V segment lost 3 bases and the J segment 2 bases; nucleotides outside the gene matches: 8. The V gene's germline CDR1 is SGHDT and CDR2 YYEEEE. This CDR3 contains 16 residues. The CDR3 DNA reads as TGTGCCAGCAGCTCCCGGGCGGGGACAGGGAACTATGGCTACACCTTC. It codes for CASSSRAGTGNYGYTF.

In this sample, this clone turned up a few times. The chain carries TRBV12-5 and TRBJ1-3; possible D gene TRBD1, 5 bases. The CDR3 contains 17 residues. CDR1 LGHNT and CDR2 FRNRAP come from the germline V gene. The ends were cut back, 0 bases at V and 2 bases at J, with 14 bases in the middle. For the CDR3, the DNA is TGTGCTAGTGGTTTGGTACTCGGGGCTTTGGCTGGAAACACCATATATTTT. This encodes CASGLVLGALAGNTIYF.

The chain employs TRBV18 and TRBJ2-6, with D perhaps TRBD1 (5 bases). Germline-derived CDR1 and CDR2 are KGHSH and LQKENI. The CDR3 totals 17 residues. Trimming shortened V by 8 bases and J by 0 bases, and 17 bases separated the two germline ends. CDR3: CASTAFRGNSGANVLTF. The DNA of the CDR3 is TGTGCCAGCACCGCTTTTAGGGGCAACTCTGGGGCCAACGTCCTGACTTTC.

This clone was counted once. V usage is TRBV7-2 and J usage is TRBJ1-2; no clear D. CDR3 size: 14 residues. V shed 1 base and J shed 6 bases, with 12 bases lying between them. Germline loops: CDR1 SGHTA, CDR2 FQGNSA. CDR3 in amino acids: CASSLGEWGNGYTF. CDR3 DNA sequence: TGTGCCAGCAGCTTAGGCGAGTGGGGAAATGGCTACACCTTC. Variable domain in full (rest from reference TRBV7-2 and TRBJ1-2): GAGVSQSPSNKVTEKGKDVELRCDPISGHTALYWYRQSLGQGLEFLIYFQGNSAPDKSGLPSDRFSAERTGGSVSTLTIQRTQQEDSAVYLCASSLGEWGNGYTFGSGTRLTVV.

The chain employs TRBV30 and TRBJ1-2; no definite D call. V dropped 0 bases and J dropped 4 bases, with 12 bases sitting between them. Germline assignment: CDR1 GTSNPN and CDR2 SVGIG (reference sequence). CDR3 size: 14 residues. CDR3 nucleotides: TGTGCCTGGAGTGTTGGTGCTCTGGCCTATGGCTACACCTTC. Protein sequence: CAWSVGALAYGYTF.

The chain's CDR3 is CSVTGTSSYEQYF. The CDR3 region has the DNA TGCAGCGTAACCGGGACTAGCTCCTACGAGCAGTACTTC. This rearrangement joins TRBV29-1 to TRBJ2-7; 8 bases are shared with TRBD2. Germline V gene data show CDR1 as SQVTM and CDR2 as ANQGSEA. The CDR3 runs 13 residues. J was trimmed by 0 bases and V by 6 bases; bases with no gene match: 4.

This clone was seen once. The CDR3 region is CAISVGTSGETSEQFF. CDR3 bases: TGTGCCATCAGTGTGGGGACTAGCGGGGAAACAAGTGAGCAGTTCTTC. This chain links TRBV10-3 with TRBJ2-1, with 13 nucleotides matching TRBD2. The CDR3 contains 16 residues. Germline CDR1 and CDR2: ENHRY and SYGVKD. The V gene end was trimmed by 4 bases and the J gene end by 9 bases; junction bases not matched to a gene: 9.

The V gene is TRBV18, the J gene TRBJ2-1, with 9 bases identical to TRBD2. Germline CDR1 is KGHSH and CDR2 is LQKENI. This CDR3 is built from 15 residues. Trimming removed 3 bases from V and 4 bases from J; junction bases left unmatched: 4. The CDR3 is CASSPLAGIYNEQFF. The DNA of the CDR3 is TGTGCCAGCTCACCTCTAGCGGGAATATACAATGAGCAGTTCTTC.

The chain recombines TRBV5-8 with TRBJ2-7; weak D call: TRBD1 (6 bases). CDR3 length: 14 amino acids. The V gene's germline CDR1 is SGHTS and CDR2 YDEGEE. The V gene lost 1 base and the J gene lost 8 bases, with 16 bases spanning the gap. CDR3 region: CASSLRSGGDKQYF. The DNA of the CDR3 is TGTGCCAGCAGCTTGCGGTCTGGGGGCGATAAGCAGTACTTC.

This chain connects TRBV11-2 to TRBJ1-1, with D perhaps matching TRBD1 (5 bases). The V gene's germline CDR1 is SGHAT and CDR2 FQNNGV. Between the trimmed V and J ends, which lost 1 base and 7 bases, there was a span of 7 bases. The CDR3 contains 12 residues. CDR3 bases: TGTGCCAGCAGCTTAGGTAGGGGTGAAGCTTTCTTT. Protein sequence: CASSLGRGEAFF.

The chain is built from TRBV11-3 and TRBJ2-1; the D gene is possibly TRBD2 (6 bases). CDR1 SGHNT and CDR2 YENEEA come from the germline V gene. This CDR3 has 15 amino acids. Trimming cost V 3 bases and J 0 bases, with 9 bases left between them. In DNA, the CDR3 is TGTGCCAGCAGCTTGTCGGGAGCCTCCTACAATGAGCAGTTCTTC. Translation: CASSLSGASYNEQFF.

The V gene is TRBV2, the J gene TRBJ2-3; 10 nucleotides line up with TRBD1. CDR1 is SNHLY and CDR2 is FYNNEI in the germline V gene. The ends lost 6 bases at V and 4 bases at J; junction bases unmatched: 1. The CDR3 consists of 13 residues. In DNA form, the CDR3 reads TGTGCCAGCAGGGGGACAGGGGCAGATACGCAGTATTTT. Translating gives CASRGTGADTQYF.

The chain couples TRBV5-1 to TRBJ2-3, with D maybe TRBD2 (5 bases). The CDR3 runs to 14 residues. CDR1 is SGHRS, CDR2 YFSETQ, per germline. The V and J ends lost 4 bases and 6 bases respectively, with 15 bases between them. CDR3 DNA: TGCGCCAGCAGCCAAGGACTGACTCGTGATACGCAGTATTTT. It yields the protein CASSQGLTRDTQYF. The variable domain in full, completed from reference TRBV5-1 and TRBJ2-3, reads KAGVTQTPRYLIKTRGQQVTLSCSPISGHRSVSWYQQTPGQGLQFLFEYFSETQRNKGNFPGRFSGRQFSNSRSEMNVSTLELGDSALYLCASSQGLTRDTQYFGPGTRLTVL.